Below, 24 T cell receptor beta chains from the same sample are listed, as sequenced in a study of blood T cells in healthy people across ages. Combining a sample-barcoded 5' primer with a J-beta primer mix, a second PCR ran for 7 to 11 cycles. TCRdb reprocessed the 5' RACE reads via MiXCR and lists one record per CDR3 protein. The sample has about 640,000 distinct CDR3 sequences, 25% to 30% seen once. The sequenced material came from blood. The receptors derive from a woman older than 75 in good health.

In this sample, this clonotype turned up many times. The chain combines TRBV20-1 with TRBJ2-1, with 7 bases that match TRBD1. The CDR3 loop spans 14 amino acids. The germline V gene encodes CDR1 DFQATT and CDR2 SNEGSKA (reference sequence). The V gene end was trimmed by 5 bases and the J gene end by 8 bases; junction bases not matched to a gene: 12. The CDR3 DNA sequence: TGCAGTGCTGCCCCGGGACAGAGTCTCGATGAGCAGTTCTTC. It is translated as CSAAPGQSLDEQFF.

The CDR3 loop reads CASSYGGFGGANVLTF. CDR3 bases: TGTGCCAGCAGTTACGGGGGGTTCGGGGGGGCCAACGTCCTGACTTTC. The chain carries TRBV6-2 or TRBV6-3 and TRBJ2-6; a possible D gene is TRBD2 (6 bases). Trimming removed 2 bases from V and 4 bases from J, with 12 bases in between. CDR3 length: 16 residues. CDR1 and CDR2 from the germline V gene are MNHEY and SVGEGT.

This clonotype has a count of ten or more. The CDR3 region is CASSMTGGSEQYF. The CDR3 DNA reads as TGTGCCAGTAGTATGACAGGGGGATCCGAGCAGTACTTC. The chain joins TRBV19 to TRBJ2-7, with TRBD1 matching over 9 bases. From germline, CDR1 is LNHDA and CDR2 SQIVND (reference sequence). This CDR3 spans 13 amino acids. V shed 3 bases, J shed 6 bases, and the junction held 3 bases outside the gene matches.

The chain links TRBV5-1 to TRBJ1-1; no definite D call. CDR3 length: 15 amino acids. CDR1 SGHRS and CDR2 YFSETQ come from the germline V gene. V lost 0 bases to trimming and J lost 0 bases, with 9 bases between them. The CDR3 nucleotides are TGCGCCAGCAGCTTGGGAGGGTTTGTGAACACTGAAGCTTTCTTT. This codes for CASSLGGFVNTEAFF.

This clonotype was seen at least ten times. The chain links TRBV7-3 to TRBJ2-1; TRBD2 might be the D (6 bases). Germline loops: CDR1 SGHTA, CDR2 FQGTGA. This CDR3 region has 13 residues. The V end was cut by 5 bases, the J end by 4 bases, with 9 bases between. The CDR3 DNA is TGTGCCAGCAGCACCGGGACTTACAATGAGCAGTTCTTC. Translating it yields CASSTGTYNEQFF.

This clonotype was counted ten times or more. V is TRBV9 and J is TRBJ2-5, with D perhaps TRBD1 (6 bases). The CDR3 length is 13 residues. Trimming removed 6 bases from V and 2 bases from J, with 11 bases in between. Germline assignment: CDR1 SGDLS and CDR2 YYNGEE. The CDR3 loop is CASNRQAQETQYF. CDR3 coding DNA: TGTGCCAGCAACCGACAGGCACAAGAGACCCAGTACTTC.

V usage is TRBV27 and J usage is TRBJ1-1, with unresolved D. CDR1 is MNHEY and CDR2 is SMNVEV in the germline V gene (reference sequence). V was trimmed by 4 bases and J by 4 bases, leaving 10 bases between them. The CDR3 length is 13 residues. CDR3 sequence (DNA): TGTGCCAGCAGTTCCCAGCGCGGCACTGAAGCTTTCTTT. Residues: CASSSQRGTEAFF.

This clonotype was found many times. V and J are TRBV11-2 and TRBJ2-5; a possible D gene is TRBD2 (5 bases). CDR1 is SGHAT, CDR2 FQNNGV, per germline. The CDR3 is made up of 16 amino acids. Trimming left V 1 base short and J 0 bases short, with 12 bases between. The CDR3 loop is CASSLGQREYQETQYF. In DNA, the CDR3 is TGTGCCAGCAGCTTAGGACAAAGGGAGTACCAAGAGACCCAGTACTTC.

This clonotype was seen repeatedly, ten times or more. The chain is built from TRBV7-2 and TRBJ1-4; the match to TRBD1 covers 7 bases. The ends lost 3 bases at V and 7 bases at J; junction bases unmatched: 2. Germline values: CDR1 SGHTA, CDR2 FQGNSA. The CDR3 totals 13 residues. This CDR3 is CASSFRGREKLFF. CDR3 bases: TGTGCCAGCAGCTTTAGGGGGCGTGAAAAACTGTTTTTT.

This rearrangement joins TRBV30 to TRBJ2-4, with 9 bases aligning to TRBD1. The closer fit of TRBJ2-7 to the DNA end suggests the J call may be wrong. CDR1 is GTSNPN, CDR2 SVGIG, per germline (reference sequence). The CDR3 runs 15 residues. The CDR3 loop reads CAWSPLTGGTNEQYF. The CDR3 nucleotides are TGTGCCTGGAGTCCTTTGACAGGGGGTACTAACGAGCAGTACTTC.

The J gene is TRBJ2-1, the V gene TRBV7-9; tentative D call: TRBD2 (5 bases). The V end was cut by 5 bases, the J end by 4 bases, with 12 bases between. This CDR3 is built from 14 residues. Germline V gene lookup returns CDR1 SEHNR and CDR2 FQNEAQ (reference sequence). Here the CDR3 reads CASSRLAEYNEQFF. As DNA, the CDR3 is TGTGCCAGCAGCCGCCTAGCAGAGTACAATGAGCAGTTCTTC.

Regarding this clonotype: An end of the junction does not agree with germline; a read error may underlie this. V and J are TRBV27 and TRBJ2-5; a possible D gene is TRBD1 (7 bases). This CDR3 is 14 amino acids long. Germline-derived CDR1 and CDR2 are MNHEY and SMNVEV (reference sequence). CDR3 DNA sequence: TGTGCCAACAGTCCCGCAGGGGGGCGAGAGACCCAGTACTTC. It translates to CANSPAGGRETQYF.

Note on this clonotype: This may arise from a read error, as a much more abundant clone is one base away. The V gene is TRBV7-9, the J gene TRBJ2-7; the D is unclear. The CDR3 extends over 12 amino acids. Germline-derived CDR1 and CDR2 are SEHNR and FQNEAQ (reference sequence). V lost 7 bases, J lost 0 bases, and 7 bases lay in between. The CDR3 DNA reads as TGTGCCAGCAACCTTGGCTCCTACGAGCAGTACTTC. Encoded protein: CASNLGSYEQYF.

In regard to this clonotype: A single base separates this from a much larger clone, so it may be a read error. The chain recombines TRBV28 with TRBJ2-1; 7 bases are shared with TRBD2. Trimming removed 2 bases from V and 13 bases from J; junction bases left unmatched: 20. Germline assignment: CDR1 MDHEN and CDR2 SYDVKM. The CDR3 covers 17 residues. The DNA for the CDR3 is TGTGCCAGCAGTTTACCCTTGTATGGGGGGGTCCAAGAGACCCAGTTCTTC. Amino acid sequence: CASSLPLYGGVQETQFF.

This clonotype was found many times. The chain joins TRBV30 to TRBJ2-5; TRBD2 matches 8 bases. Per the germline V gene, CDR1 is GTSNPN and CDR2 is SVGIG (reference sequence). This CDR3 contains 11 residues. J gave up 5 bases and V 5 bases, and 1 base lay outside the gene matches. DNA for the CDR3: TGTGCCTGGGGCGGGGGGGAGACCCAGTACTTC. It specifies CAWGGGETQYF.

Only a few counts were recorded for this clonotype. A read error may explain this, as a much larger clone is one base away. The V gene is TRBV12-3 or TRBV12-4, the J gene TRBJ2-3; weak D call: TRBD2 (5 bases). This CDR3 has 15 residues. The CDR3 is CASSGMGASTDAQYF. The CDR3 DNA is TGTGCCAGCTCGGGGATGGGTGCTAGCACAGATGCGCAGTATTTT.

The table lists this clonotype with many counts. V is TRBV6-5 and J is TRBJ2-1; D unclear. Deletions cut 5 bases from V and 8 bases from J, with 10 bases between. This CDR3 is 12 amino acids long. The germline gives CDR1 MNHEY, CDR2 SVGAGI. This CDR3 reads CASSPRIDEQFF. DNA of the CDR3: TGTGCCAGCAGTCCTCGGATAGATGAGCAGTTCTTC.

Ten or more counts support this clonotype. This chain links TRBV12-3 or TRBV12-4 with TRBJ2-1; 12 nucleotides agree with TRBD2. The trim removed 5 bases at V and 6 bases at J, leaving 8 bases unmatched. The CDR3 is 16 residues long. In DNA, the CDR3 is TGTGCCAGCAGTCGTAGGACTAGCGGGGCCACCAATGAGCAGTTCTTC. Amino acids: CASSRRTSGATNEQFF.

The chain joins TRBV20-1 to TRBJ2-1, with D maybe TRBD1 (7 bases). The DNA end favors TRBJ2-7, so the J call may be wrong. Germline V CDR1 and CDR2: DFQATT, SNEGSKA (reference sequence). This CDR3 has 14 amino acids. In DNA form, the CDR3 reads TGCAGTGCTGATGCAGGGGGGTCCTACAATGAGCAGTACTTC. It is translated as CSADAGGSYNEQYF.

For the CDR3, the DNA is TGTGCCAGCAGCCAGAGGACTAGCGGGAGGGGGGAGCAGTACTTC. This codes for CASSQRTSGRGEQYF. This chain uses TRBV4-2 with TRBJ2-7; 15 positions agree with TRBD2. Germline V gives CDR1 LGHNA, CDR2 YNFKEQ. The J segment lost 7 bases and the V segment lost 3 bases, leaving 4 bases of the junction unmatched. The CDR3 runs to 15 residues.

This clonotype was seen only once. Since a much larger clone is just one base distant, this may be a read error. The chain has TRBV2 and TRBJ1-5; unclear D gene. The CDR3 contains 13 residues. Germline CDR1 and CDR2: SNHLY and FYNNEI. The CDR3 loop reads CTSRVTSNQPQHF. CDR3 nucleotide sequence: TGTACCAGCCGGGTGACTAGCAATCAGCCCCAGCATTTT.

This clonotype has ten or more counts. This chain uses TRBV28 with TRBJ1-5; D might be TRBD1 (6 bases). This CDR3 comprises 14 residues. The V gene's germline CDR1 is MDHEN and CDR2 SYDVKM. Deletions cut 2 bases from V and 6 bases from J, with 11 bases between. CDR3 DNA: TGTGCCAGCAGTTTACAGGGGCGTTTTCAGCCCCAGCATTTT. The encoded protein is CASSLQGRFQPQHF.

This clonotype was counted many times. The CDR3 here is CASSLGRGRTDTQYF. The CDR3 region has the DNA TGTGCCAGCAGCTTAGGGCGGGGGCGCACAGATACGCAGTATTTT. This chain uses TRBV7-2 with TRBJ2-3; possibly TRBD2 for D (7 bases). From germline, CDR1 is SGHTA and CDR2 FQGNSA. The CDR3 contains 15 residues. V was clipped by 1 base and J by 1 base, with 9 bases between them.

The CDR3 DNA reads as TGTGCCTGGAGTGCCCCTCCAGGCCCGAACACTGAAGCTTTCTTT. This translates into CAWSAPPGPNTEAFF. The chain uses TRBV30 and TRBJ1-1; no reliable D call. The CDR3 loop spans 15 amino acids. Trimming left V 1 base short and J 1 base short, with 13 bases between. Germline loops: CDR1 GTSNPN, CDR2 SVGIG (reference sequence).